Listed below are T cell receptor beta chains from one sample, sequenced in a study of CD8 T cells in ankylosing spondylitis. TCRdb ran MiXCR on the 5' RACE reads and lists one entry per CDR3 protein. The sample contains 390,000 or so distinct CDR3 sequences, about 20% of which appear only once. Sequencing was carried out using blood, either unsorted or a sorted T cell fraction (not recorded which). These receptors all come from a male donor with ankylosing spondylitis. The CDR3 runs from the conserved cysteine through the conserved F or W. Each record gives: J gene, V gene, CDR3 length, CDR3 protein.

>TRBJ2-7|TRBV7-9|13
CASSLTAGYEQYF
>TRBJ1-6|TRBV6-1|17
CASSSPGRRRTNSPLHF
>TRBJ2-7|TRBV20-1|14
CSASGAGASYEQYF
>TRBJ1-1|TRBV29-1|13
CSVEMGLGTEAFF
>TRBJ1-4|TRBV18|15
CASSKGITTNEKLFF
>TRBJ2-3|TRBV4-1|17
CASSHMTSGRSTDTQYF
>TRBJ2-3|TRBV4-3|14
CASSQDPLPATQYF
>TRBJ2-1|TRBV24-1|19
CATSDYLGSSGISYNEQFF
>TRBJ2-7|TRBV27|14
CASSFRRGMYEQYF
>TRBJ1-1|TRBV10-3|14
CAIRGDREPVEAFF
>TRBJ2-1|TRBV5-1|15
CASSSTGTRPNEQFF
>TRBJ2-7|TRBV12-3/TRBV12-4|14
CASRQTRSSYEQYF
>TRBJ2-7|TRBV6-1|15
CASSRDRGSHYEQYF
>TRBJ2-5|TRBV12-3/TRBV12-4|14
CASSFTRGRGTQYF
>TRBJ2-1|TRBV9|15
CASSVTSGGYNEQFF
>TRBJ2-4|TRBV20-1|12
CSAHRGENIQYF
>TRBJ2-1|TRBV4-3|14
CASSAQGSLNEQFF
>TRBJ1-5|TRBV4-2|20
CASSQPRGLEGSYSNQPQHF
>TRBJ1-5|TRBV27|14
CASSFSNSNQPQHF
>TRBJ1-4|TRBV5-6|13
CASSKQENEKLFF
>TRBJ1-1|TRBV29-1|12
CSVDREYTEAFF
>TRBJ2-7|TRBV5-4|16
CASSLDLDRASHEQYF
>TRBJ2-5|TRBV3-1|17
CASSQDRKSHFQETQYF
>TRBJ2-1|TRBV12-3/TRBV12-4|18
CASTTSPGLAGTYNEQFF